These 18 T cell receptor beta chains were all obtained from the same sample, sequenced in a study of early T cells in non-severe SARS-CoV-2 infection. TCRdb re-analysed the 5' RACE reads in MiXCR, keeping a single row per CDR3 protein. Of over 50,000 distinct CDR3 sequences in the sample, 10% to 15% were seen once. Sequencing was carried out using whole blood. The receptors were gathered from an adult who was a healthcare worker with PCR-confirmed SARS-CoV-2 infection or an uninfected control (not recorded which).

This clonotype was seen repeatedly, ten times or more. The V gene is TRBV11-2, the J gene TRBJ2-2; 7 bases fit TRBD1. The CDR3 extends over 15 amino acids. Germline V gives CDR1 SGHAT, CDR2 FQNNGV. The V gene end was trimmed by 3 bases and the J gene end by 2 bases; junction bases not matched to a gene: 3. Here the CDR3 reads CASSFGTANTGELFF. CDR3 DNA: TGTGCCAGCAGCTTCGGGACAGCAAACACCGGGGAGCTGTTTTTT.

This clonotype was recorded many times. V is TRBV13 and J is TRBJ2-5, with TRBD2 as a possible D gene (6 bases). Germline V gives CDR1 PRHDT, CDR2 FYEKMQ (reference sequence). V was clipped by 4 bases and J by 7 bases, with 13 bases between them. This CDR3 region has 13 residues. CDR3 DNA: TGTGCCAGCAGCTACTCGCGGGAAGCGACCCAGTACTTC. Its protein product is CASSYSREATQYF.

The chain combines TRBV9 with TRBJ2-7; D tentatively fits TRBD1 or TRBD2 (5 bases each). Trimming shortened V by 8 bases and J by 7 bases, and 31 bases separated the two germline ends. The CDR3 covers 17 residues. Germline assignment: CDR1 SGDLS and CDR2 YYNGEE. The CDR3 coding sequence is TGTGCCAGTTCCGCCGCAGGGACCAACTACCCCCCGGGGGAGCAGTACTTC. Protein: CASSAAGTNYPPGEQYF.

The genes are TRBV5-1 and TRBJ2-5; 7 bases fit TRBD2. This CDR3 comprises 14 residues. The germline gives CDR1 SGHRS, CDR2 YFSETQ. The V and J ends lost 4 bases and 9 bases, in that order; junction bases with no gene match: 12. In DNA form, the CDR3 reads TGCGCCAGCAGCCGGGAGGCGGCCTTACAGGCCCAGTACTTC. It translates to CASSREAALQAQYF.

This clonotype was seen a handful of times. This chain links TRBV6-5 with TRBJ1-5; D ambiguous. The V end lost 0 bases, the J end lost 2 bases, and 8 bases lay between the germline ends. CDR1 and CDR2 from the germline V gene are MNHEY and SVGAGI. This CDR3 has 15 amino acids. This CDR3 is CASSYSRTGNQPQHF. The CDR3 DNA reads TGTGCCAGCAGTTACTCGAGAACAGGCAATCAGCCCCAGCATTTT.

This clonotype was detected many times. This chain connects TRBV12-3 or TRBV12-4 to TRBJ2-7; 9 bases are a match to TRBD2. Trimming cost V 5 bases and J 0 bases; bases outside gene matches: 5. The CDR3 contains 15 residues. For the CDR3, the DNA is TGTGCCAGCAGTCCTAGCGGGACTTTCTCCTACGAGCAGTACTTC. Its translation is CASSPSGTFSYEQYF.

The sample holds many counts of this clonotype. This chain uses TRBV9 with TRBJ2-3; D possibly corresponds to TRBD1 (5 bases). Germline V gene lookup returns CDR1 SGDLS and CDR2 YYNGEE. V was trimmed by 4 bases and J by 5 bases, leaving 11 bases between them. CDR3 length: 13 amino acids. The CDR3 DNA reads as TGTGCCAGCAGCTCCCAGGGCTTAGATACGCAGTATTTT. Translation: CASSSQGLDTQYF.

This rearrangement joins TRBV10-2 to TRBJ1-1; D might be TRBD1 (6 bases). V gave up 6 bases and J gave up 6 bases, with 14 bases separating them. The CDR3 length is 13 residues. The germline V gene encodes CDR1 WSHSY and CDR2 SAAADI. This CDR3 is CASRLGGYSEAFF. Here the CDR3 DNA reads TGCGCCAGCAGGCTAGGGGGTTACTCTGAAGCTTTCTTT.

The sample holds many counts of this clonotype. The genes are TRBV10-3 and TRBJ1-1, with TRBD1 as a possible D gene (5 bases). V lost 6 bases to trimming and J lost 4 bases, with 9 bases between them. The CDR3 covers 12 residues. Germline loops: CDR1 ENHRY, CDR2 SYGVKD. The CDR3: CAISREPTEAFF. CDR3 nucleotide sequence: TGTGCCATCAGCAGGGAACCCACTGAAGCTTTCTTT.

The table lists this clonotype with many counts. This sequence joins TRBV24-1 and TRBJ2-7, with D uncertain. Germline CDR1 reads KGHDR; CDR2 reads SFDVKD. There are 13 residues in the CDR3. V was pared by 7 bases and J by 2 bases, with 11 bases between. For the CDR3, the DNA is TGTGCCACCAGGGGTAGCAGACCCTACGAGCAGTACTTC. Translating it yields CATRGSRPYEQYF.

V is TRBV6-1 and J is TRBJ2-2; 10 bases align to TRBD1. CDR1 is MNHNS and CDR2 is SASEGT in the germline V gene. CDR3 size: 14 residues. V lost 7 bases, J lost 6 bases, and 5 bases stayed unmatched. Here the CDR3 DNA reads TGTGCCAGCACTTCCGGGACAGGGGCCGGGGAGCTGTTTTTT. Translating gives CASTSGTGAGELFF.

This clonotype has just a few counts. The gene calls are TRBV10-3 and TRBJ1-2; weak D call: TRBD1 (5 bases). Germline assignment: CDR1 ENHRY and CDR2 SYGVKD. This CDR3 contains 14 residues. With 0 bases removed from V and 4 bases from J, the gap between germline ends came to 9 bases. CDR3 sequence (DNA): TGTGCCATCAGTGAGTCGGACGGGGGCTATGGCTACACCTTC. This gives the protein CAISESDGGYGYTF.

The sample holds many counts of this clonotype. J is TRBJ2-1 and V is TRBV7-3; weak D call: TRBD2 (5 bases). CDR1 is SGHTA, CDR2 FQGTGA, per germline. V lost 1 base, J lost 4 bases, and 14 bases lay in between. There are 16 residues in the CDR3. The CDR3 reads CASSLRVLAPYNEQFF. The DNA of the CDR3 is TGTGCCAGCAGCTTAAGGGTCTTAGCGCCATACAATGAGCAGTTCTTC.

At least ten counts were recorded for this clonotype. In nucleotides, the CDR3 is TGTGCCTGGAGTACCGGGAATTTTTTAGGCGAGCAGTACTTC. It encodes CAWSTGNFLGEQYF. The V gene is TRBV30, the J gene TRBJ2-7, with D possibly TRBD2 on 5 matching bases. V was clipped by 2 bases and J by 6 bases, with 17 bases between them. In germline, CDR1 is GTSNPN, CDR2 SVGIG (reference sequence). The CDR3 is 14 residues long.

This clonotype has at least ten counts. The chain employs TRBV7-2 and TRBJ1-5; D is uncertain. V was pared by 6 bases and J by 2 bases, with 11 bases between. The CDR3 length is 14 residues. Germline V lookup: CDR1 SGHTA, CDR2 FQGNSA. The CDR3 nucleotides are TGTGCCAGCAGTCCCAAAATGGGCAATCAGCCCCAGCATTTT. This sequence encodes CASSPKMGNQPQHF.

There are many counts of this clonotype. V is TRBV12-3 or TRBV12-4 and J is TRBJ1-1, with TRBD1 as a possible D gene (5 bases). Between the trimmed V and J ends, which lost 2 bases and 1 base, there was a span of 8 bases. This CDR3 contains 14 residues. The CDR3 spells CASSLRRGNTEAFF. In nucleotides, the CDR3 is TGTGCCAGCAGTTTAAGGAGGGGGAACACTGAAGCTTTCTTT.

In this sample, this clonotype turned up a few times. The chain joins TRBV10-2 to TRBJ2-1, with D unclear. The V end was cut by 2 bases, the J end by 3 bases, with 11 bases between. CDR1 and CDR2 from the germline V gene are WSHSY and SAAADI. The length of the CDR3 is 15 residues. The CDR3 DNA reads as TGCGCCAGCAGTGAGGATAGGTCGTTCTACAATGAGCAGTTCTTC. Protein: CASSEDRSFYNEQFF.

This clonotype has ten or more counts. The chain recombines TRBV29-1 with TRBJ2-1; D unclear. The CDR3 consists of 11 residues. Germline V lookup: CDR1 SQVTM, CDR2 ANQGSEA. The germline V and J ends were trimmed by 4 bases and 3 bases, with 4 bases remaining between them. The CDR3 DNA follows: TGCAGCGTTGGAGTCTACAATGAGCAGTTCTTC. Translation gives CSVGVYNEQFF.